The 10 T cell receptor beta chains reported below all come from one sample, sequenced in a study of control samples from healthy donors and cancer patients. Generated by immunoSEQ multiplex PCR, the TCRdb table keeps only in-frame clones and is missing some. The table records fewer than 90,000 clones, about 88% of them present only once. The sequenced sample consisted of blood. These receptors all come from a woman aged 45-59 years in good health.

A single count supports this clone. The genes are TRBV5-1 and TRBJ1-1, with D possibly TRBD1 on 5 matching bases. This CDR3 has 14 residues. The germline gives CDR1 SGHRS, CDR2 YFSETQ. Trimming pared 0 bases from V and 4 bases from J, leaving 10 bases between. CDR3 nucleotide sequence: TGCGCCAGCAGCTTGGGTCAGGGAGGCACTGAAGCTTTCTTT. This codes for CASSLGQGGTEAFF.

V gene TRBV7-6 combines with J gene TRBJ1-2; D possibly corresponds to TRBD1 (6 bases). The germline V gene has CDR1 SGHVS and CDR2 FNYEAQ. Trimming cost V 4 bases and J 8 bases, with 11 bases left between them. CDR3 length: 12 amino acids. CDR3: CASSSTGQGYTF. CDR3 nucleotide sequence: TGTGCCAGCAGCTCCACAGGGCAAGGCTACACCTTC.

The V call is TRBV6-5, the J call TRBJ2-7, with D hard to call. The germline V gene has CDR1 MNHEY and CDR2 SVGAGI. The germline V and J ends were trimmed by 7 bases and 6 bases, with 13 bases remaining between them. This CDR3 region has 12 residues. The CDR3 nucleotides are TGTGCCAGCATCAGCCTGCTCTCCGAGCAGTACTTC. Translated, it gives CASISLLSEQYF.

The gene calls are TRBV7-9 and TRBJ1-1; perhaps TRBD1 as D (5 bases). In germline, CDR1 is SEHNR, CDR2 FQNEAQ (reference sequence). The CDR3 is made up of 13 amino acids. Deletions cut 7 bases from V and 1 base from J, with 10 bases between. The CDR3 DNA follows: TGTGCCAGCAATTCCCAGGGGAACACTGAAGCTTTCTTT. Translated, it gives CASNSQGNTEAFF.

The chain joins TRBV9 to TRBJ1-4; TRBD1 matches 7 bases. After removal of 3 bases from V and 0 bases from J, the junction contained 5 bases not matched to a gene. The CDR3 contains 16 residues. CDR1 SGDLS and CDR2 YYNGEE come from the germline V gene. The CDR3 sequence is CASSGRGIATNEKLFF. CDR3 DNA: TGTGCCAGCAGCGGCAGGGGGATTGCAACTAATGAAAAACTGTTTTTT.

This rearrangement joins TRBV7-2 to TRBJ1-1; D ambiguous. V was cut by 1 base and J by 5 bases, with 8 bases left in between. Per the germline V gene, CDR1 is SGHTA and CDR2 is FQGNSA. The CDR3 extends over 13 amino acids. The CDR3 DNA reads TGTGCCAGCAGCTTAGTAAGGTCTACTGAAGCTTTCTTT. As protein: CASSLVRSTEAFF. The full variable domain, with the rest looked up from reference TRBV7-2 and TRBJ1-1, is GAGVSQSPSNKVTEKGKDVELRCDPISGHTALYWYRQSLGQGLEFLIYFQGNSAPDKSGLPSDRFSAERTGGSVSTLTIQRTQQEDSAVYLCASSLVRSTEAFFGQGTRLTVV.

In this sample, this clone turned up once. This sequence joins TRBV6-5 and TRBJ2-7; D gene uncertain. The CDR3 length is 13 residues. Germline assignment: CDR1 MNHEY and CDR2 SVGAGI. V lost 10 bases and J 1 base, leaving 14 bases between the germline ends. The CDR3 bases are TGTGCCACCCTGAAGGACGGTTCCTACGAGCAGTACTTC. It specifies CATLKDGSYEQYF.

V usage is TRBV12-3 or TRBV12-4 and J usage is TRBJ2-1; TRBD1 aligns across 8 bases. With V trimmed by 7 bases and J by 7 bases, 3 bases remained unmatched. The CDR3 totals 12 residues. The CDR3 DNA follows: TGTGCCAGCACCAGGGGGCTAAATGAGCAGTTCTTC. Translated: CASTRGLNEQFF.

This clone occurred once. This chain connects TRBV5-1 to TRBJ2-2; 9 bases fit TRBD1. The CDR3 totals 15 residues. The trim removed 3 bases at V and 5 bases at J, leaving 5 bases unmatched. The germline V gene encodes CDR1 SGHRS and CDR2 YFSETQ. The CDR3 sequence: CASSSGTGLTGELFF. The CDR3 DNA follows: TGCGCCAGCAGCTCAGGGACAGGGTTAACCGGGGAGCTGTTTTTT.

J is TRBJ1-1 and V is TRBV25-1; D not resolved. Germline CDR1 reads MGHDK; CDR2 reads SYGVNS. The CDR3 runs 11 residues. Trimming cost V 4 bases and J 6 bases, with 6 bases left between them. CDR3: CASSVWAEAFF. The CDR3 DNA reads TGTGCCAGCAGTGTTTGGGCTGAAGCTTTCTTT. The full variable domain, rest sourced from reference TRBV25-1 and TRBJ1-1, is EADIYQTPRYLVIGTGKKITLECSQTMGHDKMYWYQQDPGMELHLIHYSYGVNSTEKGDLSSESTVSRIRTEHFPLTLESARPSHTSQYLCASSVWAEAFFGQGTRLTVV.